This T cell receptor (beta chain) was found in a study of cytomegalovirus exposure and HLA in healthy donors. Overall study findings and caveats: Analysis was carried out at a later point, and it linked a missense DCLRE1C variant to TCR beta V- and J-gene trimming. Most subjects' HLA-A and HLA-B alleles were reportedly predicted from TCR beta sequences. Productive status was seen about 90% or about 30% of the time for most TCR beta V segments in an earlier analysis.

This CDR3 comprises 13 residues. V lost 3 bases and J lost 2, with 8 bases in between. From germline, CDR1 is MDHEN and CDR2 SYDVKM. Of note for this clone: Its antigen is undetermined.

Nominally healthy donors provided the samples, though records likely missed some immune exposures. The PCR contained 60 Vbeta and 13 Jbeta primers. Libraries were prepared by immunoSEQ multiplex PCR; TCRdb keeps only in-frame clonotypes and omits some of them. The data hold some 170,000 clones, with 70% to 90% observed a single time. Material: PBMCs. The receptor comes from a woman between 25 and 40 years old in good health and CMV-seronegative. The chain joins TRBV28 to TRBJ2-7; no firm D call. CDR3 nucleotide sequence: TGTGCCAGCAGTTTGCACAGAGCCTACGAGCAGTACTTC. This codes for CASSLHRAYEQYF.